These 10 T cell receptor beta chains were all obtained from the same sample, sequenced in a study of cytomegalovirus exposure and HLA in healthy donors. PCR was performed using 60 Vbeta and 13 Jbeta primers. This table comes from immunoSEQ multiplex PCR, and its TCRdb copy is limited to in-frame clones, with some not included. The data hold about 150,000 clones, with just under 75% observed a single time. Sequenced input: PBMCs. Source of these receptors: a woman under 30 in good health and CMV-seronegative.

The rearrangement links TRBV7-8 to TRBJ2-3; 10 bases align to TRBD2. The CDR3 is 16 residues long. With 7 bases clipped from V and 0 bases from J, the junction kept 7 bases outside the gene matches. Germline V gene sequence: CDR1 SGHVS, CDR2 FQNEAQ. The CDR3: CASTRGSGGSTDTQYF. The CDR3 DNA sequence: TGTGCCAGCACCCGGGGTAGCGGGGGGAGCACAGATACGCAGTATTTT.

The rearrangement joins TRBV7-9 to TRBJ1-4; 7 nucleotides align to TRBD1. This CDR3 is 14 amino acids long. J was trimmed by 8 bases and V by 2 bases; bases with no gene match: 5. CDR1 is SEHNR and CDR2 is FQNEAQ in the germline V gene (reference sequence). The DNA for the CDR3 is TGTGCCAGCAGCTTACAGGGGGTAGACGAAAAACTGTTTTTT. Translating gives CASSLQGVDEKLFF.

The table lists this clone with a few counts. The V and J genes are TRBV5-8 and TRBJ1-5, with D perhaps TRBD1 (6 bases). The CDR3 extends over 18 amino acids. V lost 3 bases to trimming and J lost 0 bases, with 19 bases between them. Germline V CDR1 and CDR2: SGHTS, YDEGEE. The CDR3 region has the DNA TGTGCCAGCAGCTACGGACAGTTAGGCGGTTATAGCAATCAGCCCCAGCATTTT. Encoded protein: CASSYGQLGGYSNQPQHF.

The chain recombines TRBV5-1 with TRBJ1-1, with TRBD1 as a possible D gene (6 bases). Looked up from germline, CDR1 is SGHRS and CDR2 is YFSETQ. This CDR3 has 12 amino acids. V was shortened by 2 bases and J by 8 bases, with 10 bases between the two germline ends. CDR3 DNA: TGCGCCAGCAGCTTTGGGCAGGGGGAAGCTTTCTTT. Its protein is CASSFGQGEAFF.

The chain recombines TRBV4-1 with TRBJ2-5; TRBD1 matches at 9 bases. The V gene end was trimmed by 2 bases and the J gene end by 5 bases; junction bases not matched to a gene: 9. The CDR3 runs to 16 residues. Per germline, CDR1 MGHRA and CDR2 YSYEKL. In DNA, the CDR3 is TGCGCCAGCAGCCAACCGAGGACAGGGGCTAGGGAGACCCAGTACTTC. This encodes CASSQPRTGARETQYF.

The chain is built from TRBV19 and TRBJ1-2; TRBD1 agrees at 10 bases. CDR1 is LNHDA, CDR2 SQIVND, per germline (reference sequence). The CDR3 covers 13 residues. The V and J ends lost 11 bases and 9 bases, in that order; junction bases with no gene match: 12. CDR3 nucleotides: TGTGCCTGTAACCGGGACAGGGGTAATAGCTACACCTTC. It specifies CACNRDRGNSYTF.

The rearrangement uses TRBV19 and TRBJ1-6; 8 bases are shared with TRBD1. V dropped 0 bases and J dropped 6; count of bases not matched to a gene: 7. Germline V gene sequence: CDR1 LNHDA, CDR2 SQIVND (reference sequence). The CDR3 contains 17 residues. The CDR3 bases are TGTGCCAGTAGTATAGAAGACAGGGGAGACCTTAATTCACCCCTCCACTTT. It codes for CASSIEDRGDLNSPLHF.

This clone was seen more than once but under ten times. This chain connects TRBV7-9 to TRBJ1-6, with 7 bases lining up with TRBD1. The CDR3 extends over 15 amino acids. Germline V gene data show CDR1 as SEHNR and CDR2 as FQNEAQ (reference sequence). V lost 6 bases and J lost 3; bases outside the gene matches: 5. The CDR3 sequence: CASSSTGDYNSPLHF. For the CDR3, the DNA is TGTGCCAGCAGTTCCACAGGGGACTATAATTCACCCCTCCACTTT.

This sequence joins TRBV18 and TRBJ2-1, with 8 bases fitting TRBD1. Germline CDR1 is KGHSH and CDR2 is LQKENI. V dropped 5 bases and J dropped 4; count of bases not matched to a gene: 7. The CDR3 has 15 amino acids. CDR3 region: CASSDWTGFYNEQFF. The CDR3 DNA reads TGTGCCAGCTCAGATTGGACAGGGTTTTACAATGAGCAGTTCTTC.

The V call is TRBV27, the J call TRBJ2-3, with 10 bases identical to TRBD2. Germline CDR1 reads MNHEY; CDR2 reads SMNVEV (reference sequence). CDR3 length: 18 amino acids. V shed 5 bases and J 3 bases; nucleotides not matched to a gene: 14. CDR3 sequence (DNA): TGTGCCAGCAGTATGACCGCTAGCGGGAGTTGGGCGACAGATACGCAGTATTTT. Translated: CASSMTASGSWATDTQYF.